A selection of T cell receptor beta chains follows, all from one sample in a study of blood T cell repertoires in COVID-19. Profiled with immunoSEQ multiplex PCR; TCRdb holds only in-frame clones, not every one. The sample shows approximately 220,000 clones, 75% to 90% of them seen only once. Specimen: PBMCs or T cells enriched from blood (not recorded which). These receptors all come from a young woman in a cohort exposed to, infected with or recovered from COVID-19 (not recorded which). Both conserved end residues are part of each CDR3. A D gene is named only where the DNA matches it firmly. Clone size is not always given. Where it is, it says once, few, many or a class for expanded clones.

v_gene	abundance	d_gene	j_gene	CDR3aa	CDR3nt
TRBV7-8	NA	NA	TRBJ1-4	CASSTDGGHEKLFF	TGTGCCAGCAGCACGGACGGGGGACATGAAAAACTGTTTTTT
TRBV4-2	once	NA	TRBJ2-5	CASSLEGRGETQYF	TGTGCCAGCAGCCTCGAAGGACGGGGAGAGACCCAGTACTTC
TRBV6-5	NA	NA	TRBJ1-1	CASSGNPRTEAFF	TGTGCCAGCAGCGGGAACCCACGGACTGAAGCTTTCTTT
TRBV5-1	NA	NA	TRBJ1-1	CASSLTGLPQNTEAFF	TGCGCCAGCAGCTTGACAGGGCTTCCCCAGAACACTGAAGCTTTCTTT
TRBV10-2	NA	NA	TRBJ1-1	CASKFLSGEAFF	TGCGCCAGCAAGTTTCTATCGGGTGAAGCTTTCTTT
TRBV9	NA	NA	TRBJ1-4	CASSVSWGRDEKLFF	TGTGCCAGCAGCGTATCATGGGGGAGGGATGAAAAACTGTTTTTT
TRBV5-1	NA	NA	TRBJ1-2	CASSLGTDYGYTF	TGCGCCAGCAGCTTGGGGACAGACTATGGCTACACCTTC
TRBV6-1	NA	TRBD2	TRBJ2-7	CASSKAGALHSYEQYF	TGTGCCAGCAGTAAAGCGGGAGCCCTTCACTCCTACGAGCAGTACTTC
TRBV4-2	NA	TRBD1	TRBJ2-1	CASSQGVPTGENEQFF	TGTGCCAGCAGCCAAGGGGTCCCGACAGGGGAGAATGAGCAGTTCTTC
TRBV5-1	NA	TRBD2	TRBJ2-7	CASRPGLAGAYEQYF	TGCGCCAGCAGACCTGGACTAGCGGGAGCCTACGAGCAGTACTTC
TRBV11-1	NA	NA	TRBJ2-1	CASSLGGAGSLDEQFF	TGTGCCAGCAGCTTAGGAGGGGCGGGATCTTTAGATGAGCAGTTCTTC
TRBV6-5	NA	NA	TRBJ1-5	CASSPGVDQPQHF	TGTGCCAGCAGCCCAGGCGTTGATCAGCCCCAGCATTTT
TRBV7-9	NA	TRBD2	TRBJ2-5	CASSLGARGLAGGETQYF	TGTGCCAGCAGCTTAGGAGCTAGGGGTCTAGCGGGAGGAGAGACCCAGTACTTC
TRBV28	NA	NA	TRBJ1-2	CASSPPGDGGYGYTF	TGTGCCAGCAGTCCCCCGGGGGATGGGGGCTATGGCTACACCTTC
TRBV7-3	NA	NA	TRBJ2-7	CARISGFPTHEQYF	TGTGCCAGAATAAGCGGATTCCCTACCCACGAGCAGTACTTC
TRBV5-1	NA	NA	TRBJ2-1	CASSLQTGSSYNEQFF	TGCGCCAGCAGCCTCCAGACAGGCAGCTCCTACAATGAGCAGTTCTTC
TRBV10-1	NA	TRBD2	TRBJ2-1	CASSESSLAGSVEQFF	TGCGCCAGCAGTGAGTCGAGTCTAGCGGGGTCGGTTGAGCAGTTCTTC
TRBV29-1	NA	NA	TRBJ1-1	CSALPGGPSEAFF	TGCAGCGCACTCCCTGGAGGTCCGTCCGAAGCTTTCTTT
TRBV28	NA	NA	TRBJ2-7	CASSLQYEQYF	TGTGCCAGCAGTCTCCAGTACGAGCAGTACTTC